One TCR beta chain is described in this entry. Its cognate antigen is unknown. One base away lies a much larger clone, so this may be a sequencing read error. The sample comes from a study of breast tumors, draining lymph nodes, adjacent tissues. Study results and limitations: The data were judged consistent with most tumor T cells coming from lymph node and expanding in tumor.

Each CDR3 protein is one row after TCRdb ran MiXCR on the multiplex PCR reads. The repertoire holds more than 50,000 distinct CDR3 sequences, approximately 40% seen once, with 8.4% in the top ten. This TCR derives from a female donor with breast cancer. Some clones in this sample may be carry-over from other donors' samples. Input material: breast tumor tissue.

DNA for the CDR3: TGTGCCAGCAGTACGGGACAGTCTAGCACAGATACGCAGTATTTT. Translation: CASSTGQSSTDTQYF. The V call is TRBV6-1, the J call TRBJ2-3, with 7 bases aligning to TRBD1. Germline V gene lookup returns CDR1 MNHNS and CDR2 SASEGT. Trimming took 5 bases from V and 0 from J; bases not matched to a gene: 5. The CDR3 contains 15 residues.